This note documents a single T cell receptor (beta chain) sequence. This table comes from immunoSEQ multiplex PCR, and its TCRdb copy is limited to in-frame clones, with some not included. The sample records a few million clones, 90% to 95% being singletons. These data come from a study of shared clonotypes between healthy human individuals. Naive-designated CD8 cells lacked CD45RO, were positively enriched for CCR7, and omitted terminally differentiated effector memory CD45RA+ cells. The donors, all of them Caucasian adults, lived in Nashville, Tennessee. What was sequenced was naive CD8+ T cells from PBMCs. The sequence was collected from a man aged 18-30 years in good health. Some clones in this sample may be carry-over from other donors' samples.

The CDR3 bases are TGTGCCAGCAGTTCGCAGCTAATAGGCACAGATACGCAGTATTTT. As protein: CASSSQLIGTDTQYF. This chain joins TRBV27 and TRBJ2-3; D not resolved. CDR1 is MNHEY and CDR2 is SMNVEV in the germline V gene (reference sequence). Between the trimmed V and J ends, which lost 4 bases and 1 base, there was a span of 12 bases. This CDR3 spans 15 amino acids.